This is a list of T cell receptor beta chains from one sample in a study of blood T cell repertoires in COVID-19. Generated by immunoSEQ multiplex PCR, the TCRdb table keeps only in-frame clones and is missing some. The sample gives 190,000 or so clones, about nine tenths of which show up once; under 13% is in the top ten. Sequences were obtained from PBMCs or T cells enriched from blood (not recorded which). The receptors come from a man between 18 and 35 years old with acute COVID-19. CDR3s include the opening cysteine and the closing phenylalanine or tryptophan. A D gene is named only where the DNA matches it firmly. Not every row has a clone size; where given, it reads once, few, many or a size class.

J: TRBJ2-1; V: TRBV29-1; size: once; D: -; DNA: TGCAGCGTTGAAGCCGTCAGGGAAGGCAATGAGCAGTTCTTC; CDR3: CSVEAVREGNEQFF
J: TRBJ1-5; V: TRBV28; size: -; D: TRBD1; DNA: TGTGCCAGCAGTTCAGGGGGTTCCAATCAGCCCCAGCATTTT; CDR3: CASSSGGSNQPQHF
J: TRBJ1-5; V: TRBV28; size: -; D: -; DNA: TGTGCCAGCAGTTGGCAGCGAGTTTATCAGCCCCAGCATTTT; CDR3: CASSWQRVYQPQHF
J: TRBJ2-2; V: TRBV4-1; size: -; D: TRBD1; DNA: TGCGCCAGCAGCCAAGAAGGGGGCAGGAGCGGGGAGCTGTTTTTT; CDR3: CASSQEGGRSGELFF
J: TRBJ1-3; V: TRBV9; size: once; D: TRBD1; DNA: TGTGCCAGCAGCCCGAGACAGGGTACCGCTGGAAACACCATATATTTT; CDR3: CASSPRQGTAGNTIYF
J: TRBJ1-1; V: TRBV24-1; size: -; D: TRBD1; DNA: TGTGCCACCAGTGATCCACGGGACAGAAACACTGAAGCTTTCTTT; CDR3: CATSDPRDRNTEAFF
J: TRBJ2-1; V: TRBV4-1; size: -; D: -; DNA: TGCGCCAGCAGCCAACCAGGGACTGGGGCTAATGAGCAGTTCTTC; CDR3: CASSQPGTGANEQFF
J: TRBJ2-5; V: TRBV5-1; size: -; D: TRBD2; DNA: TGCGCCAGCAGCTTAACTAGCGCCCAAGGGGAGACCCAGTACTTC; CDR3: CASSLTSAQGETQYF
J: TRBJ1-1; V: TRBV28; size: -; D: -; DNA: TGTGCCAGCAGTCCCTCGACAGGTAGGAAGGTAGCTTTCTTT; CDR3: CASSPSTGRKVAFF
J: TRBJ2-3; V: TRBV7-3; size: -; D: TRBD1; DNA: TGTGCCAGCAGCTTCACAGGGGGGTGGGCAGATACGCAGTATTTT; CDR3: CASSFTGGWADTQYF
J: TRBJ2-7; V: TRBV11-2; size: -; D: TRBD2; DNA: TGTGCCAGCAGCCCCCACTCGACTAGCGGGATAAAGCAGTACTTC; CDR3: CASSPHSTSGIKQYF
J: TRBJ1-5; V: TRBV27; size: -; D: -; DNA: TGTGCCAGCAGTTTATCTTGGCTGCAGCCCCAGCATTTT; CDR3: CASSLSWLQPQHF
J: TRBJ1-5; V: TRBV19; size: few; D: TRBD1; DNA: TGTGCCAGTACTGGGACAGGGGACAATCAGCCCCAGCATTTT; CDR3: CASTGTGDNQPQHF
J: TRBJ1-3; V: TRBV6-5; size: -; D: -; DNA: TGTGCCAGCAGTTCCACAGGGTTCCCTGGAAACACCATATATTTT; CDR3: CASSSTGFPGNTIYF
J: TRBJ1-1; V: TRBV28; size: -; D: -; DNA: TGTGCCAGCAGTTTTGGGGGAGGAACTGAAGCTTTCTTT; CDR3: CASSFGGGTEAFF
J: TRBJ2-7; V: TRBV4-1; size: -; D: -; DNA: TGCGCCAGCAGCCCCCGGGCTAGCGTTGGCGAGCAGTACTTC; CDR3: CASSPRASVGEQYF
J: TRBJ1-2; V: TRBV29-1; size: -; D: TRBD1; DNA: TGCAGCGCCGATACAGGGGGTGGCTATGGCTACACCTTC; CDR3: CSADTGGGYGYTF
J: TRBJ2-3; V: TRBV12-5; size: -; D: TRBD2; DNA: TGTGCTAGTGGTTTGCTAGCGGGAGGCACAGATACGCAGTATTTT; CDR3: CASGLLAGGTDTQYF
J: TRBJ2-1; V: TRBV5-5; size: -; D: -; DNA: TGTGCCAGCAGCTCGCCCAACACTAGATCGTCGGGTGGGCAGTTCTTC; CDR3: CASSSPNTRSSGGQFF
J: TRBJ1-1; V: TRBV24-1; size: -; D: TRBD1; DNA: TGTGCCACCAGTTTTTCCGGGACAGGCAACACTGAAGCTTTCTTT; CDR3: CATSFSGTGNTEAFF
J: TRBJ1-4; V: TRBV28; size: -; D: -; DNA: TGTGCCAGCAGTTCCACAGGTGCAACTAATGAAAAACTGTTTTTT; CDR3: CASSSTGATNEKLFF
J: TRBJ2-7; V: TRBV9; size: -; D: TRBD1; DNA: TGTGCCAGCAGCGTAGCCCCGACAGGGGGCAAGGGCGAGCAGTACTTC; CDR3: CASSVAPTGGKGEQYF
J: TRBJ2-1; V: TRBV7-9; size: once; D: -; DNA: TGTGCCAGCAACCAGGGGCGGGAGAACAATGAGCAGTTCTTC; CDR3: CASNQGRENNEQFF
J: TRBJ2-5; V: TRBV20-1; size: -; D: -; DNA: TGCAGTGCTAGTAGCGCACCACAAGAGACCCAGTACTTC; CDR3: CSASSAPQETQYF
J: TRBJ1-3; V: TRBV4-3; size: -; D: -; DNA: TGCGCCAGCAGCCAAGGCCTTTCGGGGTCTGGAAACACCATATATTTT; CDR3: CASSQGLSGSGNTIYF
J: TRBJ2-3; V: TRBV5-1; size: -; D: -; DNA: TGCGCCAGCAGGCGAGAAGGGGGTACAGATACGCAGTATTTT; CDR3: CASRREGGTDTQYF
J: TRBJ2-4; V: TRBV4-3; size: -; D: TRBD2; DNA: TGCGCCAGCAGCCAAGACTGGGGGAGGGCCTACGCAGCCAAAAACATTCAGTACTTC; CDR3: CASSQDWGRAYAAKNIQYF
J: TRBJ1-4; V: TRBV4-1; size: -; D: -; DNA: TGCGCCAGCAGCTCTCTACCCCCCGGGGGGCCGTTGAATGAAAAACTGTTTTTT; CDR3: CASSSLPPGGPLNEKLFF